This is a list of T cell receptor beta chains from one sample in a study of regulatory T cells in long-lasting Graves disease. Each CDR3 protein gets one entry after TCRdb re-called the multiplex PCR reads with MiXCR. This sample has 400,000 to 450,000 distinct CDR3 sequences; about 15% occur once, and the top ten carry approximately 15%. Another study also made use of these data, one on T cells in Graves' hyperthyroidism and ophthalmopathy.

The sequenced sample was peripheral blood mononuclear cells (PBMCs), obtained at new diagnosis, from a patient treated with antithyroid drugs. Receptors were obtained from a woman in her 30s with Graves disease. CDR3s include the opening cysteine and the closing phenylalanine or tryptophan. Each record gives: clone size, D gene, J gene, V gene, CDR3 DNA, CDR3 protein. A D gene is named only where the DNA matches it firmly. A clone size is listed for some rows: how often the clone was seen (once, few, many), or a class if it is expanded.

abundance: many
d_gene: -
j_gene: TRBJ2-1
v_gene: TRBV12-3/TRBV12-4
CDR3nt: TGTGCCAGCAGTCCCAGGGGGGCGATCTACAATGAGCAGTTCTTC
CDR3aa: CASSPRGAIYNEQFF

abundance: once
d_gene: -
j_gene: TRBJ1-1
v_gene: TRBV6-1
CDR3nt: TGTGCCAGCAGGAAGGTTCTGAACACTGAAGCTTTCTTT
CDR3aa: CASRKVLNTEAFF

abundance: many
d_gene: -
j_gene: TRBJ2-7
v_gene: TRBV6-5
CDR3nt: TGTGCCAGCAGTTACTCGAGGGATACCTACGAGCAGTACTTC
CDR3aa: CASSYSRDTYEQYF

abundance: -
d_gene: TRBD2
j_gene: TRBJ2-7
v_gene: TRBV15
CDR3nt: TGTGCCACCAGCAGAGCGGGAATAGCGGGAGTGACCTACGAGCAGTACTTC
CDR3aa: CATSRAGIAGVTYEQYF

abundance: few
d_gene: -
j_gene: TRBJ1-2
v_gene: TRBV6-1
CDR3nt: TGTGCCAGCAGTCCATACAGGGAAGCTGGCTACACCTTC
CDR3aa: CASSPYREAGYTF

abundance: few
d_gene: -
j_gene: TRBJ1-5
v_gene: TRBV28
CDR3nt: TGTGCCAGCAGTTCGTGGGTTGTCAGCCAGCCCCAGCATTTT
CDR3aa: CASSSWVVSQPQHF

abundance: few
d_gene: -
j_gene: TRBJ1-5
v_gene: TRBV4-1
CDR3nt: TGCGCCAGCAGCCAAGGTGCCCAGTACAATCAGCCCCAGCATTTT
CDR3aa: CASSQGAQYNQPQHF

abundance: few
d_gene: -
j_gene: TRBJ1-4
v_gene: TRBV7-2
CDR3nt: TGTGCCAGCAGCTTGTCGGCCGGGACATATGAAAAACTGTTTTTT
CDR3aa: CASSLSAGTYEKLFF

abundance: few
d_gene: -
j_gene: TRBJ1-3
v_gene: TRBV5-1
CDR3nt: TGCGCCAGCAGCTTGGGATCGCCCTCTGGAAACACCATATATTTT
CDR3aa: CASSLGSPSGNTIYF

abundance: -
d_gene: -
j_gene: TRBJ2-1
v_gene: TRBV27
CDR3nt: TGTGCCAGCAGCTCCAGCTGGGCCAATGAGCAGTTCTTC
CDR3aa: CASSSSWANEQFF

abundance: many
d_gene: TRBD2
j_gene: TRBJ2-1
v_gene: TRBV7-2
CDR3nt: TGTGCCAGCAGCTTAGCGGTGGCTAGCGGGAGAAATGAGCAGTTCTTC
CDR3aa: CASSLAVASGRNEQFF

abundance: -
d_gene: TRBD1
j_gene: TRBJ1-1
v_gene: TRBV2
CDR3nt: TGTGCCAGCAGTGAACCGGCAGGGGGGAACACTGAAGCTTTCTTT
CDR3aa: CASSEPAGGNTEAFF

abundance: few
d_gene: -
j_gene: TRBJ2-5
v_gene: TRBV28
CDR3nt: TGTGCCAGCAGCCCCGGGGCAAAAGAGACCCAGTACTTC
CDR3aa: CASSPGAKETQYF

abundance: few
d_gene: TRBD1
j_gene: TRBJ2-7
v_gene: TRBV14
CDR3nt: TGTGCCAGCCCTTCGGACAGGGGGCAGAACGAGCAGTACTTC
CDR3aa: CASPSDRGQNEQYF

abundance: many
d_gene: TRBD2
j_gene: TRBJ2-1
v_gene: TRBV10-3
CDR3nt: TGTGCCATCAGTGATGCCGCCCGGCTAGCGGGCAACAATGAGCAGTTCTTC
CDR3aa: CAISDAARLAGNNEQFF

abundance: many
d_gene: -
j_gene: TRBJ2-4
v_gene: TRBV19
CDR3nt: TGTGCCAGTAGTATGGGGCATGGGGACATTCAGTACTTC
CDR3aa: CASSMGHGDIQYF

abundance: many
d_gene: TRBD1
j_gene: TRBJ2-7
v_gene: TRBV28
CDR3nt: TGTGCCAGCAGTTTGACAGGGGCCTACGAGCAGTACTTC
CDR3aa: CASSLTGAYEQYF